This is a list of T cell receptor beta chains from one sample in a study of shared clonotypes between healthy human individuals. Some clones are missing from TCRdb's copy, which holds only in-frame ones; the method was immunoSEQ multiplex PCR. There are roughly 2.5 million clones in the sample; about 92% occur only once, and more than 0.12% lies in the top ten. The sample comprised naive CD4+ T cells sorted from blood. The receptors shown here come from a man between 18 and 29 years old in good health. Each CDR3 is given with its conserved first and last residue. D genes are given only for firm matches. The size of a clone is reported for some rows only, either as once, few or many, or as a class for expanded clones.

-,TRBJ2-7,TRBV27,-,TGTGCCAGCAGTCCCAGTGTCGGGGTTTACCCCTACGAGCAGTACTTC,CASSPSVGVYPYEQYF
TRBD1,TRBJ1-1,TRBV7-2,-,TGTGCCAGCAGCTTATGGGCAGGGGGGTCCGACACTGAAGCTTTCTTT,CASSLWAGGSDTEAFF
TRBD2,TRBJ2-7,TRBV5-1,-,TGCGCCAGCAGCTTGGTAGCGGGAGTCTACGAGCAGTACTTC,CASSLVAGVYEQYF
TRBD1,TRBJ1-1,TRBV6-1,once,TGTGCCAGCGCCAGGACAGGGGGCCTTGAAGCTTTCTTT,CASARTGGLEAFF
-,TRBJ2-7,TRBV6-1,-,TGTGCCACCAGGTTACGGAATCCTGGGGAGCAGTACTTC,CATRLRNPGEQYF
TRBD1,TRBJ1-2,TRBV6-1,-,TGTGCCAGCAGTGATGGCCCAGGGGGGGCTGGCTATGGCTACACCTTC,CASSDGPGGAGYGYTF
-,TRBJ2-1,TRBV7-2,-,TGTGCCAGCAGCTTTTTAGGGGGAGCCCCCTACAATGAGCAGTTCTTC,CASSFLGGAPYNEQFF
-,TRBJ1-2,TRBV13,-,TGTGCCAGCAGCTTAGGGGGGTTCGGCTATGGCTACACCTTC,CASSLGGFGYGYTF
TRBD1,TRBJ1-1,TRBV7-2,-,TGTGCCAGCAGCTTCCCGGACAGGGGGCGCTTTGAGAAGAACACTGAAGCTTTCTTT,CASSFPDRGRFEKNTEAFF
-,TRBJ1-6,TRBV2,-,TGTGCCAGCAGTGGAGGGAACGTCGGTAATTCACCCCTCCACTTT,CASSGGNVGNSPLHF
TRBD1,TRBJ1-2,TRBV19,few,TGTGCCAGTAGCGCACTCGGGACAGTTTATGGCTACACCTTC,CASSALGTVYGYTF
-,TRBJ2-3,TRBV19,-,TGTGCCAGTAGGGGTACACACACAGATACGCAGTATTTT,CASRGTHTDTQYF
-,TRBJ1-5,TRBV2,few,TGTGCCAGCCACAGGACAAATCAGCCCCAGCATTTT,CASHRTNQPQHF
-,TRBJ2-5,TRBV5-1,-,TGCGCCAGCACCCTCTCAGGGGAAGAGACCCAGTACTTC,CASTLSGEETQYF
-,TRBJ2-7,TRBV28,-,TGTGCCAGCAGTTTTCCCGGGAAGAATTCCTACGAGCAGTACTTC,CASSFPGKNSYEQYF
TRBD2,TRBJ2-1,TRBV4-2,-,TGTGCCAGCAGCCAAGTCGGGCGGGGGGACTACAATGAGCAGTTCTTC,CASSQVGRGDYNEQFF
-,TRBJ2-1,TRBV5-4,-,TGTGCCAGCAGCTTGTTAGGGGTGAACAATGAGCAGTTCTTC,CASSLLGVNNEQFF
-,TRBJ2-7,TRBV6-1,-,TGTGCCAGCAGTGGACAGGATTACTACGAGCAGTACTTC,CASSGQDYYEQYF
TRBD2,TRBJ2-1,TRBV4-1,-,TGCGCCAGCAGCCAAGACTCGTGGGGCCCTAGCGGGGGGGTAGGTGAGCAGTTCTTC,CASSQDSWGPSGGVGEQFF
-,TRBJ2-1,TRBV6-5,once,TGTGCCGGACAATCCTACAATGAGCAGTTCTTC,CAGQSYNEQFF
-,TRBJ1-4,TRBV11-2,-,TGTGCCAGCAGCTCGCAGGGAATGGCTAATGAAAAACTGTTTTTT,CASSSQGMANEKLFF
-,TRBJ1-5,TRBV10-3,-,TGTGCCATCAGTGACGGCAGGGGCAATCAGCCCCAGCATTTT,CAISDGRGNQPQHF
TRBD2,TRBJ2-1,TRBV5-4,-,TGTGCCAGCAGCTTAGATCGGGGGGACAATGAGCAGTTCTTC,CASSLDRGDNEQFF
TRBD1,TRBJ1-4,TRBV5-1,-,TGCGCCAGCAGCCCGGTGGGACAGGGGGCTAATGAAAAACTGTTTTTT,CASSPVGQGANEKLFF
-,TRBJ2-3,TRBV2,-,TGTGCCAGCAGTGAAGGGCCCCGGGCGGTCGATACGCAGTATTTT,CASSEGPRAVDTQYF
-,TRBJ1-3,TRBV2,-,TGTGCCAGCAGTGCCGGTGGACAGTCTGGAAACACCATATATTTT,CASSAGGQSGNTIYF
TRBD2,TRBJ2-7,TRBV27,-,TGTGCCAGCAGTTCACCGGGACTAGCGGTGGATGAGCAGTACTTC,CASSSPGLAVDEQYF
TRBD2,TRBJ2-3,TRBV14,-,TGTGCCAGCAGCAAACTAGCGGGAGGGCCTAGGAGCACAGATACGCAGTATTTT,CASSKLAGGPRSTDTQYF
-,TRBJ2-7,TRBV6-1,-,TGTGCCAGCACGTCTTCTAGGGCGGGGTACGAGCAGTACTTC,CASTSSRAGYEQYF
-,TRBJ1-1,TRBV28,-,TGTGCCAGCAGTTACGGGACTTTAGCTTTCTTT,CASSYGTLAFF
-,TRBJ1-3,TRBV29-1,-,TGCAGCGTTTGGACCTCCTCTGGAAACACCATATATTTT,CSVWTSSGNTIYF
-,TRBJ2-7,TRBV5-1,once,TGCGCCAGCAGCTTGGAGCCAGGGTCTCCCTACGAGCAGTACTTC,CASSLEPGSPYEQYF
-,TRBJ2-3,TRBV5-1,-,TGCGCCAGCAGCCCGGGACTCTCGGGCCCAGATACGCAGTATTTT,CASSPGLSGPDTQYF
-,TRBJ1-4,TRBV30,-,TGTGCCTGGCGCCCCGGGAGCGAAAAACTGTTTTTT,CAWRPGSEKLFF
-,TRBJ1-5,TRBV28,-,TGTGCCAGCAGTTTACGGGGGGCGAGGGATCAGCCCCAGCATTTT,CASSLRGARDQPQHF
-,TRBJ2-3,TRBV13,-,TGTGCCAGCAGCTTAGAAGCGAGCACAGATACGCAGTATTTT,CASSLEASTDTQYF
-,TRBJ2-3,TRBV6-1,-,TGTGCCAGCAGTGAACGGACGGGAATCTTAGATACGCAGTATTTT,CASSERTGILDTQYF
TRBD2,TRBJ2-7,TRBV9,-,TGTGCCAGCAGCGTAGGAGGGACTAGTTACTACGAGCAGTACTTC,CASSVGGTSYYEQYF
TRBD1,TRBJ1-3,TRBV11-2,-,TGTGCCAGCAGCTCGGGGACAGGGAGGAAAGGTGGAAACACCATATATTTT,CASSSGTGRKGGNTIYF
-,TRBJ2-7,TRBV29-1,-,TGCAGCGCAACAGGGAGGGATCTCGAGCAGTACTTC,CSATGRDLEQYF